This T cell receptor (beta chain) appears in the sequencing data of a study of blood T cell repertoires in COVID-19. The overall study: Samples representing acute and convalescent COVID-19 were sourced from the United States, Italy and Spain. Sources were T cells, B-cell-depleted T cells, or PBMCs; the material itself was cDNA or gDNA.

This clone came up once. Per the study methods: By means of reference gene primer amplification, nucleated cell counts were estimated. This table comes from immunoSEQ multiplex PCR, and its TCRdb copy is limited to in-frame clones, with some not included. V and J calls and clone size follow that table, whereas D and trimming were derived from the DNA. The sample contains tens of thousands of clones, 86% of which appear only once. This CDR3 contains 16 residues. V was clipped by 0 bases and J by 6 bases; unmatched bases: 5. The germline V gene encodes CDR1 SGHNT and CDR2 YYREEE (reference sequence). The chain is built from TRBV5-4 and TRBJ2-3; TRBD2 aligns across 12 bases. The sequence was collected from an elderly woman in a cohort sampled during active or convalescent COVID-19. The sample taken for sequencing was peripheral blood. For the CDR3, the DNA is TGTGCCAGCAGCTTGGCAGGACTAGCGGGAAGGGATACGCAGTATTTT. It encodes CASSLAGLAGRDTQYF.